This T cell receptor beta chain was identified in a study of OX40 agonist ivuxolimab in advanced cancers. General study findings and limits: More expanded clones were found, on average, in CD8+ than in CD4+ T cells. Among some nonresponders, normalized T-cell clonal expansion was also low.

Only in-frame clones appear in the TCRdb table, and some are missing; sequencing was by immunoSEQ multiplex PCR. The sample has around 66,000 clones; nearly 90% are singletons. Enrollment shut out patients with autoimmune disease history or systemic immunosuppression. Cycle 7 day 1, cycle 4 day 1, and baseline were the timepoints at which blood was sampled. A word on this clone: Its matching antigen is unknown.

V shed 7 bases and J shed 6 bases, with 18 bases lying between them. In germline, CDR1 is LNHDA, CDR2 SQIVND (reference sequence). The CDR3 is 15 amino acids. The input for sequencing was CD4+ or CD8+ T cells sorted from blood, taken in a trial of the OX40 agonist ivuxolimab. The gene calls are TRBV19 and TRBJ2-2; D may be TRBD1 or TRBD2 (5 bases each). This TCR derives from an adult with an advanced solid tumor such as melanoma, head and neck, liver or kidney cancer. The CDR3 sequence is CASKVGPIVSGELFF. The CDR3 DNA reads TGTGCCAGTAAGGTGGGACCTATAGTTTCCGGGGAGCTGTTTTTT.